A selection of T cell receptor beta chains follows, all from one sample in a study of CD8+CD57+ T cells in acquired aplastic anemia. Via MiXCR, TCRdb re-called the reads, giving one row per CDR3 protein. The sample contains about 270,000 distinct CDR3 sequences, 65% to 90% of which appear only once. The sample comprised sorted CD4+, CD8+, or CD8+CD57+ T cells (not recorded which) from PBMCs. All receptors come from a human donor with aplastic anemia. Both conserved end residues are part of each CDR3. The order of the fields is J gene, clone size, V gene, D gene, CDR3 protein, CDR3 DNA. A D gene is named only where the DNA matches it firmly. Rows may omit the clone size; those that give it use once, few, many or a size class.

J gene: TRBJ2-2; clone size: NA; V gene: TRBV7-8; D gene: NA; CDR3 protein: CASSLTAGADYGYFF; CDR3 DNA: TGTGCCAGCAGCTTAACAGCGGGCGCCGACTATGGCTACTTTTTT
J gene: TRBJ1-2; clone size: few; V gene: TRBV7-8; D gene: NA; CDR3 protein: CASSLGGGPDYDYTF; CDR3 DNA: TGTGCCAGCAGCTTAGGGGGAGGGCCCGACTATGACTATACCTTC
J gene: TRBJ2-1; clone size: NA; V gene: TRBV2; D gene: TRBD1; CDR3 protein: CASSAGGTGEQFF; CDR3 DNA: TGTGCCAGCAGTGCAGGGGGCACCGGTGAGCAGTTCTTC
J gene: TRBJ2-5; clone size: NA; V gene: TRBV7-3; D gene: TRBD1; CDR3 protein: CASSASTGAGETQYF; CDR3 DNA: TGTGCCAGCAGCGCATCTACAGGGGCGGGAGAGACCCAGTACTTC
J gene: TRBJ1-1; clone size: NA; V gene: TRBV7-9; D gene: NA; CDR3 protein: CASSLTAWANAQF; CDR3 DNA: TGTGCCAGCAGCTTAACGGCCTGGGCCAATGCGCAGTTC
J gene: TRBJ1-1; clone size: few; V gene: TRBV7-6; D gene: NA; CDR3 protein: CASTLGRVPSGANAFF; CDR3 DNA: TGTGCCAGCACCCTAGGGAGGGTCCCCTCTGGGGCCAACGCTTTCTTT
J gene: TRBJ2-1; clone size: NA; V gene: TRBV9; D gene: TRBD2; CDR3 protein: CASSPGSAGTLEKFF; CDR3 DNA: TGTGCCAGCAGCCCCGGATCAGCGGGGACCTTAGAGAAGTTCTTC
J gene: TRBJ1-5; clone size: NA; V gene: TRBV10-3; D gene: TRBD1; CDR3 protein: CASSERTGLNKSPQHF; CDR3 DNA: TGTGCCAGCAGTGAACGGACAGGGTTGAATAAATCTCCGCAGCATTTT
J gene: TRBJ2-7; clone size: NA; V gene: TRBV6-5; D gene: TRBD1; CDR3 protein: CASSLGGTGLTYEQYF; CDR3 DNA: TGTGCCAGCAGTTTAGGAGGGACAGGCCTTACCTACGAGCAGTACTTC
J gene: TRBJ2-2; clone size: NA; V gene: TRBV7-2; D gene: NA; CDR3 protein: CASSQEAEHPCEQFF; CDR3 DNA: TGTGCCAGCAGTCAGGAAGCGGAGCACCCCTGCGAGCAGTTTTTT
J gene: TRBJ1-2; clone size: NA; V gene: TRBV9; D gene: NA; CDR3 protein: CASSVEGREGVNSYTF; CDR3 DNA: TGTGCCAGCAGCGTGGAGGGGCGCGAGGGAGTAAACAGCTACACCTTC
J gene: TRBJ2-3; clone size: NA; V gene: TRBV19; D gene: TRBD2; CDR3 protein: CASSIAGGRNAPFF; CDR3 DNA: TGTGCCAGTAGTATAGCGGGAGGTCGGAATGCACCGTTCTTT
J gene: TRBJ2-3; clone size: few; V gene: TRBV5-8; D gene: NA; CDR3 protein: CASSLYLADTQYF; CDR3 DNA: TGTGCCAGCAGCCTTTATCTCGCAGATACGCAGTATTTT
J gene: TRBJ2-3; clone size: NA; V gene: TRBV5-6; D gene: NA; CDR3 protein: CASSSGEGIEDTQYF; CDR3 DNA: TGTGCCAGCAGCTCCGGTGAGGGGATCGAGGATACGCAGTATTTT
J gene: TRBJ1-1; clone size: few; V gene: TRBV4-1; D gene: TRBD1; CDR3 protein: CATSTGVTEAFF; CDR3 DNA: TGCGCCACCAGTACAGGGGTCACTGAAGCTTTCTTT
J gene: TRBJ2-7; clone size: NA; V gene: TRBV11-2; D gene: TRBD1; CDR3 protein: CASSPIDRAYEQYF; CDR3 DNA: TGTGCCAGCAGCCCAATCGACAGGGCCTACGAGCAGTACTTC
J gene: TRBJ1-6; clone size: few; V gene: TRBV2; D gene: NA; CDR3 protein: CASSLQGSYNSPLHF; CDR3 DNA: TGTGCCAGCAGTCTACAGGGTTCCTATAATTCACCCCTCCACTTT
J gene: TRBJ2-3; clone size: once; V gene: TRBV7-9; D gene: NA; CDR3 protein: CASSYESTDRQYF; CDR3 DNA: TGTGCCAGCAGCTATGAGAGCACCGATAGGCAGTATTTT
J gene: TRBJ2-7; clone size: NA; V gene: TRBV7-9; D gene: NA; CDR3 protein: CASSEVAGGVFVRYF; CDR3 DNA: TGTGCCAGCAGCGAAGTGGCCGGGGGAGTGTTTGTGCGGTACTTC
J gene: TRBJ1-1; clone size: NA; V gene: TRBV7-9; D gene: NA; CDR3 protein: CASSLEGGARVKYFF; CDR3 DNA: TGTGCCAGCAGCCTAGAAGGGGGGGCCCGGGTCAAGTATTTCTTT
J gene: TRBJ2-3; clone size: NA; V gene: TRBV9; D gene: NA; CDR3 protein: CASSAGASGRNKQYF; CDR3 DNA: TGTGCCAGCAGCGCAGGGGCTAGCGGCCGCAATAAGCAGTATTTT
J gene: TRBJ2-5; clone size: NA; V gene: TRBV19; D gene: NA; CDR3 protein: CASGLANGTKETQYF; CDR3 DNA: TGTGCCAGCGGCTTAGCCAACGGGACAAAAGAGACGCAGTACTTC
J gene: TRBJ1-1; clone size: once; V gene: TRBV11-2; D gene: TRBD1; CDR3 protein: CASSLEPTGNTAALF; CDR3 DNA: TGTGCCAGCAGCTTAGAGCCGACAGGGAACACAGCAGCTCTCTTT
J gene: TRBJ1-4; clone size: NA; V gene: TRBV7-2; D gene: NA; CDR3 protein: CASSLLGGNDTLFF; CDR3 DNA: TGTGCCAGCAGCTTATTGGGAGGTAATGATACGCTGTTTTTT
J gene: TRBJ2-3; clone size: NA; V gene: TRBV7-8; D gene: NA; CDR3 protein: CASSFEGGAATQYF; CDR3 DNA: TGTGCCAGCAGCTTTGAGGGAGGTGCCGCTACGCAGTATTTT
J gene: TRBJ2-2; clone size: NA; V gene: TRBV19; D gene: NA; CDR3 protein: CASGLGGVAGELFF; CDR3 DNA: TGTGCCAGTGGCTTAGGGGGGGTTGCCGGGGAGCTGTTTTTT
J gene: TRBJ2-1; clone size: NA; V gene: TRBV11-3; D gene: TRBD2; CDR3 protein: CASSFQGLAGADEQFF; CDR3 DNA: TGTGCCAGCAGCTTCCAGGGACTAGCGGGAGCGGATGAGCAGTTCTTC
J gene: TRBJ1-1; clone size: NA; V gene: TRBV7-3; D gene: NA; CDR3 protein: CASSWGSARRAFF; CDR3 DNA: TGTGCCAGCAGTTGGGGTTCGGCAAGGAGAGCTTTTTTT
J gene: TRBJ2-1; clone size: few; V gene: TRBV19; D gene: TRBD2; CDR3 protein: CASSYLSGGSDEQFF; CDR3 DNA: TGTGCCAGTAGTTATCTGAGCGGGGGGAGCGATGAGCAGTTCTTC
J gene: TRBJ1-6; clone size: few; V gene: TRBV10-3; D gene: NA; CDR3 protein: CAIRGGQSSYNSPLHF; CDR3 DNA: TGTGCCATCAGGGGAGGCCAAAGCTCCTATAATTCACCCCTCCACTTT
J gene: TRBJ2-3; clone size: few; V gene: TRBV29-1; D gene: TRBD2; CDR3 protein: CSVAERELNTQYF; CDR3 DNA: TGCAGCGTTGCGGAGCGGGAGTTGAATACGCAGTATTTT
J gene: TRBJ2-3; clone size: NA; V gene: TRBV7-2; D gene: NA; CDR3 protein: CASSDEPAETPHF; CDR3 DNA: TGTGCCAGCAGCGACGAGCCAGCCGAGACACCCCATTTC
J gene: TRBJ1-1; clone size: NA; V gene: TRBV7-9; D gene: NA; CDR3 protein: CASSFGRSGGSDEAFF; CDR3 DNA: TGTGCCAGCAGCTTTGGAAGAAGCGGGGGGAGCGATGAGGCTTTCTTT
J gene: TRBJ2-1; clone size: NA; V gene: TRBV11-2; D gene: TRBD2; CDR3 protein: CASSSTSGWSNEQFF; CDR3 DNA: TGTGCCAGCAGTTCAACTAGCGGTTGGAGTAATGAGCAGTTCTTC
J gene: TRBJ2-1; clone size: NA; V gene: TRBV7-9; D gene: NA; CDR3 protein: CASSLNPTYEQYYQFF; CDR3 DNA: TGTGCCAGCAGCTTAAATCCAACCTACGAGCAGTACTACCAGTTCTTC
J gene: TRBJ2-3; clone size: few; V gene: TRBV19; D gene: TRBD2; CDR3 protein: CASSIASGPYTEYF; CDR3 DNA: TGTGCCAGTAGTATAGCTAGCGGTCCCTACACTGAGTATTTT
J gene: TRBJ1-5; clone size: NA; V gene: TRBV19; D gene: NA; CDR3 protein: CASRDRSNQPQHF; CDR3 DNA: TGTGCCAGTAGAGACAGGAGCAATCAGCCCCAGCATTTT
J gene: TRBJ2-1; clone size: NA; V gene: TRBV5-5; D gene: TRBD2; CDR3 protein: CASSLRGEWNEQFF; CDR3 DNA: TGTGCCAGCAGCTTGCGGGGGGAATGGAATGAGCAGTTCTTC
J gene: TRBJ2-3; clone size: NA; V gene: TRBV7-8; D gene: NA; CDR3 protein: CASGDGGTPEQYF; CDR3 DNA: TGTGCCAGCGGGGACGGGGGCACACCTGAGCAGTATTTT
J gene: TRBJ1-4; clone size: NA; V gene: TRBV9; D gene: NA; CDR3 protein: CASSEASGAQFNEKLFF; CDR3 DNA: TGTGCCAGCAGCGAGGCGTCAGGAGCGCAGTTTAATGAAAAACTGTTTTTT
J gene: TRBJ1-6; clone size: NA; V gene: TRBV7-9; D gene: NA; CDR3 protein: CASSPNSLVSPLHF; CDR3 DNA: TGTGCCAGCAGCCCGAACAGTTTGGTTTCACCCCTCCACTTT
J gene: TRBJ2-7; clone size: NA; V gene: TRBV11-1; D gene: TRBD1; CDR3 protein: CASSDNRDRAFYEQYF; CDR3 DNA: TGTGCCAGCAGCGACAATCGGGACAGGGCCTTCTACGAGCAGTACTTC
J gene: TRBJ2-3; clone size: NA; V gene: TRBV7-2; D gene: NA; CDR3 protein: CASRPTRGHEIGLF; CDR3 DNA: TGTGCCAGCAGACCAACCCGGGGACACGAGATCGGCTTATTT
J gene: TRBJ2-5; clone size: NA; V gene: TRBV20-1; D gene: NA; CDR3 protein: CSARDLRTQYF; CDR3 DNA: TGCAGTGCTAGAGATCTCCGGACCCAGTACTTC
J gene: TRBJ2-1; clone size: NA; V gene: TRBV9; D gene: NA; CDR3 protein: CASSIYTGAGEQLFF; CDR3 DNA: TGTGCCAGCAGCATCTATACCGGCGCCGGCGAGCAGCTGTTCTTC